Listed here are 22 T cell receptor beta chains from one sample, sequenced in a study of blood T cell repertoires in COVID-19. Only in-frame clones appear in the TCRdb table, and some are missing; sequencing was by immunoSEQ multiplex PCR. The sample has around 110,000 clones, approximately 80% seen once; the top ten hold just under 7.5%. The sequencing sample was made of peripheral blood. The receptors shown here come from a man aged 70 or older with active or convalescent COVID-19.

J is TRBJ2-7 and V is TRBV2; no reliable D call. Trimming shortened V by 6 bases and J by 9 bases, and 21 bases separated the two germline ends. The CDR3 runs 14 residues. The germline V gene encodes CDR1 SNHLY and CDR2 FYNNEI. CDR3 residues: CASSASRRSDGQYF. For the CDR3, the DNA is TGTGCCAGCAGCGCCTCTAGACGGAGTGACGGGCAGTACTTC.

The chain has TRBV12-3 or TRBV12-4 and TRBJ1-1, with TRBD1 as a possible D gene (6 bases). Deletions cut 5 bases from V and 14 bases from J, with 21 bases between. This CDR3 has 13 amino acids. DNA of the CDR3: TGTGCCAGCAGTCCTTCAACAGGGACGATGTGGTTCTTT. Its translation is CASSPSTGTMWFF.

The chain joins TRBV7-2 to TRBJ2-1; 10 bases fit TRBD2. Germline V gives CDR1 SGHTA, CDR2 FQGNSA. V shed 6 bases, J shed 7 bases, and the junction held 9 bases outside the gene matches. The CDR3 is made up of 15 amino acids. Here the CDR3 DNA reads TGTGCCAGCAGTTTTCAGCGGGGGGGAAGGAATGAGCAGTTCTTC. Its protein product is CASSFQRGGRNEQFF.

The chain joins TRBV20-1 to TRBJ2-1; unclear D gene. Trimming cost V 3 bases and J 5 bases, with 14 bases left between them. CDR1 DFQATT and CDR2 SNEGSKA come from the germline V gene (reference sequence). The CDR3 spans 14 residues. The CDR3 DNA is TGCAGTGCTAGTGGTACACCTCGCAACAATGAGCAGTTCTTC. Residues: CSASGTPRNNEQFF.

V is TRBV7-2 and J is TRBJ2-7, with 7 bases that match TRBD2. Germline V lookup: CDR1 SGHTA, CDR2 FQGNSA. The CDR3 totals 15 residues. Trimming at V came to 7 bases and at J to 0 bases, leaving 9 bases not matched to a gene. CDR3 residues: CASKRRAGSSYEQYF. CDR3 DNA: TGTGCCAGCAAGCGCCGAGCGGGAAGCTCCTACGAGCAGTACTTC.

This chain links TRBV13 with TRBJ2-1; possible D gene TRBD2, 5 bases. Germline V lookup: CDR1 PRHDT, CDR2 FYEKMQ (reference sequence). V was pared by 4 bases and J by 7 bases, with 14 bases between. The CDR3 runs to 14 residues. The chain's CDR3 is CASSSAGVWNEQFF. CDR3 bases: TGTGCCAGCAGCTCGGCCGGGGTTTGGAATGAGCAGTTCTTC.

V gene TRBV7-9 combines with J gene TRBJ2-7, with TRBD1 matching over 7 bases. Trimming at V came to 5 bases and at J to 2 bases, leaving 12 bases not matched to a gene. The V gene's germline CDR1 is SEHNR and CDR2 FQNEAQ (reference sequence). CDR3 length: 16 amino acids. CDR3 residues: CASSTHQTGRPYEQYF. The CDR3 DNA reads as TGTGCCAGCAGCACACACCAGACAGGGCGGCCCTACGAGCAGTACTTC. Looking up the rest from reference TRBV7-9 and TRBJ2-7 gives the full variable domain: DTGVSQNPRHKITKRGQNVTFRCDPISEHNRLYWYRQTLGQGPEFLTYFQNEAQLEKSRLLSDRFSAERPKGSFSTLEIQRTEQGDSAMYLCASSTHQTGRPYEQYFGPGTRLTVT.

V is TRBV4-3 and J is TRBJ2-1; 8 nucleotides align to TRBD2. This CDR3 comprises 14 residues. CDR1 is LGHNA and CDR2 is YSLEER in the germline V gene. V shed 1 base and J 13 bases; nucleotides not matched to a gene: 9. The CDR3 nucleotides are TGCGCCAGCAGCCAAGCGGGCCTAGCGGGCCGCCAGTTCTTC. It is translated as CASSQAGLAGRQFF.

The chain carries TRBV10-3 and TRBJ2-5, with D tentatively TRBD1 (5 bases). Trimming cost V 3 bases and J 4 bases, with 9 bases left between them. The CDR3 length is 13 residues. Germline-derived CDR1 and CDR2 are ENHRY and SYGVKD. The CDR3 here is CAISDRQGETQYF. In DNA, the CDR3 is TGTGCCATCAGTGACCGGCAGGGAGAGACCCAGTACTTC.

The chain recombines TRBV6-2 or TRBV6-3 with TRBJ2-5; D unclear. CDR1 MNHEY and CDR2 SVGEGT come from the germline V gene. Trimming pared 4 bases from V and 1 base from J, leaving 16 bases between. CDR3 size: 16 residues. CDR3 sequence reads: CASSSPTNRFQETQYF. CDR3 DNA sequence: TGTGCCAGCAGTTCCCCTACGAACAGATTCCAAGAGACCCAGTACTTC.

The chain links TRBV7-8 to TRBJ1-5; 8 bases are a match to TRBD1. This CDR3 has 17 residues. Germline-derived CDR1 and CDR2 are SGHVS and FQNEAQ. With 5 bases clipped from V and 1 base from J, the junction kept 10 bases outside the gene matches. CDR3 DNA: TGTGCCAGCAGCCAAGGTACAGGGGGTAGAAGCAATCAGCCCCAGCATTTT. Amino acid sequence: CASSQGTGGRSNQPQHF.

This clone was recorded only once. The chain is built from TRBV18 and TRBJ1-5; 12 positions match TRBD1. Trimming cost V 3 bases and J 7 bases; bases outside gene matches: 7. This CDR3 is built from 16 residues. CDR1 is KGHSH, CDR2 LQKENI, per germline. CDR3 protein: CASSPLGTGGAQPQHF. CDR3 nucleotide sequence: TGTGCCAGCTCACCCCTCGGGACAGGGGGCGCCCAGCCCCAGCATTTT.

This sequence joins TRBV27 and TRBJ2-7, with TRBD1 as a possible D gene (5 bases). CDR1 MNHEY and CDR2 SMNVEV come from the germline V gene (reference sequence). The V and J ends lost 5 bases and 3 bases respectively, with 14 bases between them. The CDR3 has 14 residues. The CDR3 DNA follows: TGTGCCAGCAGTATCCCAGGGCGCCTCTACGAGCAGTACTTC. Translation: CASSIPGRLYEQYF.

J is TRBJ2-7 and V is TRBV4-1; the D gene is possibly TRBD2 (6 bases). Trimming took 3 bases from V and 3 from J, leaving 18 bases between them. This CDR3 region has 16 residues. Germline V lookup: CDR1 MGHRA, CDR2 YSYEKL. In nucleotides, the CDR3 is TGCGCCAGCAGCCAGAATATAGCGGAACCTTTCTACGAGCAGTACTTC. It encodes CASSQNIAEPFYEQYF.

The V and J genes are TRBV4-1 and TRBJ1-5, with D unresolved. From germline, CDR1 is MGHRA and CDR2 YSYEKL. This CDR3 contains 15 residues. V lost 1 base, J lost 7 bases, and 14 bases lay in between. CDR3 nucleotides: TGCGCCAGCAGCCAAGTACCCGATATGCGACAGCCCCAGCATTTT. This encodes CASSQVPDMRQPQHF.

The chain has TRBV15 and TRBJ1-5; TRBD1 matches at 7 bases. V lost 2 bases to trimming and J lost 6 bases; unmatched junction nucleotides: 4. The germline V gene encodes CDR1 LNHNV and CDR2 YYDKDF (reference sequence). The CDR3 has 14 amino acids. The CDR3 DNA reads TGTGCCACCAGCAGAAGGGACAGCTCTCAGCCCCAGCATTTT. Translating gives CATSRRDSSQPQHF. The variable domain in full, with the rest retrieved from reference TRBV15 and TRBJ1-5, is DAMVIQNPRYQVTQFGKPVTLSCSQTLNHNVMYWYQQKSSQAPKLLFHYYDKDFNNEADTPDNFQSRRPNTSFCFLDIRSPGLGDTAMYLCATSRRDSSQPQHFGDGTRLSIL.

The V gene is TRBV7-2, the J gene TRBJ2-2, with D maybe TRBD1 (6 bases). There are 15 residues in the CDR3. V gave up 5 bases and J gave up 3 bases, with 13 bases separating them. Germline-derived CDR1 and CDR2 are SGHTA and FQGNSA. The CDR3 DNA reads TGTGCCAGCAGCCTCAGGGGTTACGACACCGGGGAGCTGTTTTTT. It is translated as CASSLRGYDTGELFF.

V is TRBV7-3 and J is TRBJ2-2, with TRBD2 matching over 16 bases. CDR1 SGHTA and CDR2 FQGTGA come from the germline V gene. V shed 0 bases and J 4 bases; nucleotides not matched to a gene: 11. The CDR3 consists of 21 residues. CDR3 in DNA: TGTGCCAGCAGCTTAACTGGGGGGACTAGCGGGAGGGCCGGAATCACCGGGGAGCTGTTTTTT. The encoded protein is CASSLTGGTSGRAGITGELFF. The full variable domain, rest sourced from reference TRBV7-3 and TRBJ2-2, is GAGVSQTPSNKVTEKGKYVELRCDPISGHTALYWYRQSLGQGPEFLIYFQGTGAADDSGLPNDRFFAVRPEGSVSTLKIQRTERGDSAVYLCASSLTGGTSGRAGITGELFFGEGSRLTVL.

The chain uses TRBV27 and TRBJ2-2, with 13 bases that match TRBD2. Germline V gene data show CDR1 as MNHEY and CDR2 as SMNVEV (reference sequence). V lost 5 bases and J lost 3; bases outside the gene matches: 9. This CDR3 region has 18 residues. The CDR3: CASSQTLAGGLYTGELFF. The CDR3 region has the DNA TGTGCCAGCAGTCAAACACTAGCGGGGGGGCTTTACACCGGGGAGCTGTTTTTT.

This clone was counted between two and nine times. The chain is built from TRBV11-3 and TRBJ2-5; the D is unclear. Germline values: CDR1 SGHNT, CDR2 YENEEA. CDR3 length: 11 residues. V lost 8 bases to trimming and J lost 3 bases, with 7 bases between them. The CDR3, as DNA: TGTGCCAGCGGGCTAAAAGAGACCCAGTACTTC. This gives the protein CASGLKETQYF.

V and J are TRBV5-4 and TRBJ1-5; D is uncertain. V was pared by 4 bases and J by 6 bases, with 11 bases between. This CDR3 contains 13 residues. Germline V gene sequence: CDR1 SGHNT, CDR2 YYREEE (reference sequence). CDR3 bases: TGTGCCAGCAGCGCCGGGGAGGGTCAGCCCCAGCATTTT. This encodes CASSAGEGQPQHF. The full variable domain, with the rest looked up from reference TRBV5-4 and TRBJ1-5, is ETGVTQSPTHLIKTRGQQVTLRCSSQSGHNTVSWYQQALGQGPQFIFQYYREEENGRGNFPPRFSGLQFPNYSSELNVNALELDDSALYLCASSAGEGQPQHFGDGTRLSIL.

V gene TRBV7-8 combines with J gene TRBJ2-3, with D possibly matching TRBD1 (5 bases). The CDR3 loop spans 14 amino acids. With 1 base removed from V and 3 bases from J, the gap between germline ends came to 8 bases. From germline, CDR1 is SGHVS and CDR2 FQNEAQ. The CDR3 bases are TGTGCCAGCAGCTTAGTGGGGCGAACAGATACGCAGTATTTT. Translation gives CASSLVGRTDTQYF.